These T cell receptor beta chains were read from a single sample in a study of vaccination and CD4 T cells after COVID-19. No antigen has been identified for these receptors. Each CDR3 protein gets one entry after TCRdb re-called the PCR reads with MiXCR. The sample carries roughly 11,000 distinct CDR3 sequences, 30% to 45% recorded once. The material sequenced was CD4+ T cells from blood, cultured in vitro. These receptors all stem from a human donor in good health. Each CDR3 is given with its conserved first and last residue. A D gene is named only where the DNA matches it firmly. Only part of the rows carry a size: once, few, many, or a class if the clone is expanded.

NA	few	TRBV24-1	TRBJ1-1	CATSDLRGEAFF	TGTGCCACCAGTGATTTAAGGGGGGAGGCTTTCTTT
TRBD2	NA	TRBV19	TRBJ2-7	CASTPTWTSYEQYF	TGTGCCAGTACCCCAACGTGGACTAGCTACGAGCAGTACTTC
NA	few	TRBV12-2	TRBJ1-1	CASRTDRTLNTEAFF	TGTGCAAGTCGCACGGACAGAACCTTGAACACTGAAGCTTTCTTT
NA	NA	TRBV10-3	TRBJ1-6	CAISESSGGSYNSPLHF	TGTGCCATCAGTGAGTCTTCGGGAGGATCCTATAATTCACCCCTCCACTTT
NA	NA	TRBV28	TRBJ2-7	CASQGYEQYF	TGTGCCTCACAGGGTTACGAGCAGTACTTC
TRBD1	NA	TRBV7-3	TRBJ2-6	CASSPGQYGANVLTF	TGTGCCAGCAGCCCGGGACAGTACGGGGCCAACGTCCTGACTTTC
TRBD1	NA	TRBV12-3/TRBV12-4	TRBJ1-2	CASSQDRSYTF	TGTGCCAGCAGTCAGGACAGGAGTTACACCTTC
TRBD1	few	TRBV12-3/TRBV12-4	TRBJ1-2	CASSPPTGKGYTF	TGTGCCAGCAGTCCACCGACAGGGAAGGGCTACACCTTC
TRBD2	few	TRBV6-2/TRBV6-3	TRBJ2-2	CASSLGLAGPTGELFF	TGTGCCAGCAGTTTAGGACTAGCGGGTCCTACCGGGGAGCTGTTTTTT
NA	NA	TRBV4-3	TRBJ1-2	CASSQDSGFEANYGYTF	TGCGCCAGCAGCCAAGATTCAGGTTTTGAAGCTAACTATGGCTACACCTTC
NA	few	TRBV19	TRBJ1-5	CASSMPVSSNQPQHF	TGTGCCAGTAGTATGCCGGTCTCAAGCAATCAGCCCCAGCATTTT
NA	few	TRBV7-2	TRBJ1-2	CASSFATDGGGYTF	TGTGCCAGCAGCTTTGCGACCGACGGGGGCGGCTACACCTTC
NA	NA	TRBV27	TRBJ2-3	CASSPRGGDTQYF	TGTGCCAGCAGTCCCAGGGGTGGAGATACGCAGTATTTT
NA	NA	TRBV7-3	TRBJ2-2	CASSLTRDSYTGELFF	TGTGCCAGCAGCTTAACCCGGGACTCCTACACCGGGGAGCTGTTTTTT
NA	few	TRBV15	TRBJ2-3	CATSRDRIPSTDTQYF	TGTGCCACCAGCAGAGATCGGATTCCTAGCACAGATACGCAGTATTTT
TRBD2	NA	TRBV2	TRBJ2-2	CASRPSGRGTGELFF	TGTGCCAGCAGACCGAGCGGGAGGGGTACCGGGGAGCTGTTTTTT
NA	few	TRBV20-1	TRBJ1-5	CSAGGPKPQHF	TGCAGTGCTGGGGGACCCAAGCCCCAGCATTTT
NA	few	TRBV20-1	TRBJ2-3	CSAREIAGDTQYF	TGCAGTGCTAGAGAGATAGCAGGCGATACGCAGTATTTT
NA	NA	TRBV5-4	TRBJ2-1	CASSPPGGAYNEQFF	TGTGCCAGCAGCCCCCCCGGCGGGGCCTACAATGAGCAGTTCTTC
NA	NA	TRBV29-1	TRBJ2-1	CSSRALDEQFF	TGCAGCTCAAGGGCTTTGGATGAGCAGTTCTTC
NA	NA	TRBV19	TRBJ1-2	CASMTRGIYGYTF	TGTGCCAGTATGACAAGGGGGATCTATGGCTACACCTTC
NA	NA	TRBV7-9	TRBJ1-3	CASSLGQNTIYF	TGTGCCAGCAGCTTAGGGCAAAACACCATATATTTT